The 5 T cell receptor beta chains presented below share a single source sample, sequenced in a study of control samples from healthy donors and cancer patients. Sequenced by immunoSEQ multiplex PCR; TCRdb stores in-frame clones only, minus some. The data contain 65,000 to 95,000 clones, approximately 89% of them singletons. Source material: blood. These receptor sequences come from a man in his fifties or sixties in good health.

The chain links TRBV7-9 to TRBJ2-1; D unclear. The V end was cut by 0 bases, the J end by 7 bases, with 7 bases between. Germline lookup yields CDR1 SEHNR and CDR2 FQNEAQ (reference sequence). CDR3 length equals 13 residues. The CDR3 protein is CASSLAGGNEQFF. The CDR3 DNA reads as TGTGCCAGCAGCTTAGCGGGTGGGAATGAGCAGTTCTTC.

The chain couples TRBV7-2 to TRBJ1-2; tentatively, D is TRBD1 (5 bases). The CDR3 has 14 amino acids. Germline loops: CDR1 SGHTA, CDR2 FQGNSA. The V gene lost 5 bases and the J gene lost 4 bases, with 14 bases spanning the gap. The CDR3, as DNA: TGTGCCAGCAGCCCTGCTCCAGGGACCTATGGCTACACCTTC. It codes for CASSPAPGTYGYTF.

J is TRBJ2-1 and V is TRBV10-1; 7 bases align to TRBD2. The germline gives CDR1 WNHNN, CDR2 SYGVQD (reference sequence). Trimming cost V 3 bases and J 3 bases; bases outside gene matches: 5. The CDR3 is made up of 15 amino acids. CDR3 nucleotides: TGCGCCAGCAGTGATCGGCTAGCGGACTACAATGAGCAGTTCTTC. Translated, it gives CASSDRLADYNEQFF.

A single count supports this clone. The chain employs TRBV25-1 and TRBJ1-1; the D gene is possibly TRBD1 (5 bases). Germline CDR1 is MGHDK and CDR2 is SYGVNS. The CDR3 is 16 amino acids. V lost 8 bases and J lost 3, with 22 bases in between. The CDR3 DNA follows: TGTGCCAGCGGTAGCTCATGGGGTCGGGGGGACACTGAAGCTTTCTTT. It encodes CASGSSWGRGDTEAFF. Full variable domain (rest looked up from reference TRBV25-1 and TRBJ1-1): EADIYQTPRYLVIGTGKKITLECSQTMGHDKMYWYQQDPGMELHLIHYSYGVNSTEKGDLSSESTVSRIRTEHFPLTLESARPSHTSQYLCASGSSWGRGDTEAFFGQGTRLTVV.

This clone is a singleton in its sample. This chain joins TRBV30 and TRBJ1-6; D gene unclear. This CDR3 contains 13 residues. CDR1 is GTSNPN, CDR2 SVGIG, per germline (reference sequence). V lost 3 bases and J lost 7, with 10 bases in between. CDR3 nucleotide sequence: TGTGCCTGGAGAGACTTAGGGAATTCACCCCTCCACTTT. This encodes CAWRDLGNSPLHF.